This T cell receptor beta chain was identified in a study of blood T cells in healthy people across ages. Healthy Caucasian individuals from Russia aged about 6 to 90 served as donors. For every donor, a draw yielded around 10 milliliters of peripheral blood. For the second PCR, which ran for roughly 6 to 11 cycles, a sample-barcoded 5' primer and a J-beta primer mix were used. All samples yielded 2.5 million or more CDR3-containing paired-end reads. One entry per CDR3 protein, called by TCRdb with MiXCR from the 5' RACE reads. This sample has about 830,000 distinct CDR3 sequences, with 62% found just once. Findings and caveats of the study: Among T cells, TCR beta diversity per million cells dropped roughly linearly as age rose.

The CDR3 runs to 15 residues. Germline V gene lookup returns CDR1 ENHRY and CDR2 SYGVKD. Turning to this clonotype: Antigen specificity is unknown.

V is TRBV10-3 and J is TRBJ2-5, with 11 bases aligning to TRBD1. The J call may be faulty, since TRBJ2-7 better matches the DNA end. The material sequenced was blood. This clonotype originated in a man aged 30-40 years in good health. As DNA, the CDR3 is TGTGCCATCAGTGACTGGGACAGGGGGGACTACGAGCAGTACTTC. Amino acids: CAISDWDRGDYEQYF.